The rows below give T cell receptor beta chains drawn from one sample of a study of shared clonotypes between healthy human individuals. The data were produced by immunoSEQ multiplex PCR, yet TCRdb's version contains in-frame clones alone and is incomplete. The repertoire includes roughly 700,000 clones, 80% to 95% of them detected once, and about 34% sits in the top ten. The source material was memory CD8+ T cells from PBMCs. These receptors originate from a man younger than 35 in good health. Some clones in this sample may be carry-over from other donors' samples. The CDR3 runs from the conserved cysteine through the conserved F or W. Each record gives: D gene, J gene, CDR3 length, V gene, clone size, CDR3 protein, CDR3 DNA. D genes are given only for firm matches. A row's size may be missing; if present it is once, few, many or a size class.

D: NA
J: TRBJ2-1
length: 14
V: TRBV28
size: NA
CDR3: CASSLTGLHNEQFF
DNA: TGTGCCAGCAGTTTGACCGGGCTTCACAATGAGCAGTTCTTC

D: TRBD1
J: TRBJ2-2
length: 14
V: TRBV29-1
size: NA
CDR3: CSARGQVNTGELFF
DNA: TGCAGCGCCCGGGGACAGGTTAACACCGGGGAGCTGTTTTTT

D: NA
J: TRBJ2-3
length: 12
V: TRBV14
size: NA
CDR3: CASSPFTDTQYF
DNA: TGTGCCAGCAGCCCGTTCACAGATACGCAGTATTTT

D: NA
J: TRBJ2-2
length: 15
V: TRBV5-5
size: NA
CDR3: CASTPGGGGVGELFF
DNA: TGTGCCAGCACCCCTGGTGGGGGTGGTGTCGGGGAGCTGTTTTTT

D: TRBD2
J: TRBJ2-1
length: 16
V: TRBV7-8
size: NA
CDR3: CASRLLAGGSYNEQFF
DNA: TGTGCCAGCAGACTCCTAGCGGGAGGCTCCTACAATGAGCAGTTCTTC

D: TRBD1
J: TRBJ2-7
length: 14
V: TRBV27
size: once
CDR3: CASSAGTGTYEQYF
DNA: TGTGCCAGCAGCGCCGGGACAGGGACCTACGAGCAGTACTTC

D: NA
J: TRBJ2-1
length: 13
V: TRBV9
size: NA
CDR3: CASSFLTSNEQFF
DNA: TGTGCCAGCAGCTTTCTTACCAGCAATGAGCAGTTCTTC

D: TRBD1
J: TRBJ2-7
length: 14
V: TRBV6-5
size: NA
CDR3: CASSYDRAGYEQYF
DNA: TGTGCCAGCAGTTACGACAGGGCCGGTTACGAGCAGTACTTC

D: NA
J: TRBJ1-1
length: 17
V: TRBV12-5
size: NA
CDR3: CASGLVGPTSVNTEAFF
DNA: TGTGCTAGTGGTTTGGTAGGCCCGACATCGGTGAACACTGAAGCTTTCTTT

D: NA
J: TRBJ2-1
length: 12
V: TRBV2
size: NA
CDR3: CASGSSYNEQFF
DNA: TGTGCCAGCGGGAGCTCCTACAATGAGCAGTTCTTC

D: NA
J: TRBJ1-1
length: 13
V: TRBV6-5
size: NA
CDR3: CASSYPGRTEAFF
DNA: TGTGCCAGCAGTTACCCTGGACGGACTGAAGCTTTCTTT

D: TRBD2
J: TRBJ2-7
length: 15
V: TRBV19
size: NA
CDR3: CASSAGLAEFYEQYF
DNA: TGTGCCAGTAGTGCCGGACTAGCGGAGTTCTACGAGCAGTACTTC

D: NA
J: TRBJ2-7
length: 17
V: TRBV2
size: once
CDR3: CASSEGVAGSESYEQYF
DNA: TGTGCCAGCAGTGAAGGCGTTGCCGGGAGTGAGTCCTACGAGCAGTACTTC

D: NA
J: TRBJ2-1
length: 15
V: TRBV10-2
size: NA
CDR3: CASSEFGSSYNEQFF
DNA: TGCGCCAGCAGTGAGTTCGGCAGCTCCTACAATGAGCAGTTCTTC

D: TRBD1
J: TRBJ2-7
length: 14
V: TRBV28
size: NA
CDR3: CASSLTGGEDEQYF
DNA: TGTGCCAGCAGTTTGACAGGGGGGGAAGACGAGCAGTACTTC

D: TRBD2
J: TRBJ2-7
length: 17
V: TRBV7-9
size: NA
CDR3: CASSLPILAGGSYEQYF
DNA: TGTGCCAGCAGCTTACCCATTCTAGCGGGAGGGTCCTACGAGCAGTACTTC

D: NA
J: TRBJ1-1
length: 12
V: TRBV2
size: NA
CDR3: CASIQGRTEAFF
DNA: TGTGCCAGCATTCAGGGACGGACTGAAGCTTTCTTT

D: NA
J: TRBJ2-3
length: 13
V: TRBV2
size: NA
CDR3: CASSAGPTDTQYF
DNA: TGTGCCAGCAGCGCGGGGCCGACAGATACGCAGTATTTT

D: NA
J: TRBJ1-4
length: 17
V: TRBV11-2
size: once
CDR3: CASSLTANLPQGEKLFF
DNA: TGTGCCAGCAGCTTAACCGCTAACCTGCCTCAGGGTGAAAAACTGTTTTTT

D: NA
J: TRBJ1-1
length: 13
V: TRBV9
size: few
CDR3: CASSLGTNTEAFF
DNA: TGTGCCAGCAGCCTGGGCACTAACACTGAAGCTTTCTTT

D: NA
J: TRBJ2-7
length: 15
V: TRBV19
size: NA
CDR3: CASSILPGGSYEQYF
DNA: TGTGCCAGTAGTATTCTACCAGGGGGGTCCTACGAGCAGTACTTC

D: NA
J: TRBJ2-4
length: 16
V: TRBV27
size: NA
CDR3: CASSHDGGRAKNIQYF
DNA: TGTGCCAGCAGCCACGACGGAGGAAGAGCCAAAAACATTCAGTACTTC

D: NA
J: TRBJ2-7
length: 15
V: TRBV27
size: NA
CDR3: CASSLSWDSSYEQYF
DNA: TGTGCCAGCAGTCTATCGTGGGACTCCAGCTACGAGCAGTACTTC

D: TRBD1
J: TRBJ1-4
length: 14
V: TRBV27
size: NA
CDR3: CASSPGQGGEKLFF
DNA: TGTGCCAGCAGTCCGGGACAGGGGGGTGAAAAACTGTTTTTT